This entry lists 32 T cell receptor beta chains sequenced from one sample in a study of blood T cells in healthy people across ages. Combining a sample-barcoded 5' primer with a J-beta primer mix, a second PCR ran for about 6 to 12 cycles. TCRdb re-called the 5' RACE reads through MiXCR, storing one row per CDR3 protein. Here the sample spans 950,000 to 1,200,000 distinct CDR3 sequences, approximately 38% being singletons. Sequenced input: blood. These receptors were obtained from a young man in good health.

V and J are TRBV12-3 or TRBV12-4 and TRBJ1-2; 7 nucleotides match TRBD1. V dropped 7 bases and J dropped 2; count of bases not matched to a gene: 13. The CDR3 length is 16 residues. CDR3: CASTTEVWDSNYGYTF. CDR3 bases: TGTGCCAGCACCACTGAAGTTTGGGACAGCAACTATGGCTACACCTTC.

The chain joins TRBV27 to TRBJ2-3; 9 nucleotides match TRBD1. Trimming cost V 3 bases and J 6 bases; bases outside gene matches: 19. This CDR3 comprises 19 residues. Germline assignment: CDR1 MNHEY and CDR2 SMNVEV (reference sequence). This CDR3 is CASSLPGQGRRGSGDTQYF. The CDR3 DNA follows: TGTGCCAGCAGTTTGCCCGGACAGGGGCGAAGGGGCAGTGGTGATACGCAGTATTTT.

A note on this clonotype: Since a much larger clone is just one base distant, this may be a read error. The chain links TRBV7-2 to TRBJ1-2; D possibly corresponds to TRBD1 (5 bases). The CDR3 runs 14 residues. CDR1 and CDR2 (germline): SGHTA, FQGNSA. The CDR3 DNA sequence: TGTGCCAGCAGCTTAGAACCTGGGGCCTATGGCTGCACCTTC. Translation: CASSLEPGAYGCTF.

This rearrangement joins TRBV10-3 to TRBJ1-2, with D unclear. This CDR3 region has 13 residues. CDR1 is ENHRY and CDR2 is SYGVKD in the germline V gene. The V end lost 6 bases, the J end lost 1 base, and 9 bases lay between the germline ends. The DNA for the CDR3 is TGTGCCATCAGGCCAGACAATAACTATGGCTACACCTTC. It encodes CAIRPDNNYGYTF.

The J gene is TRBJ1-1, the V gene TRBV20-1, with TRBD1 identical over 7 bases. Trimming took 0 bases from V and 3 from J; bases not matched to a gene: 7. Germline V gives CDR1 DFQATT, CDR2 SNEGSKA (reference sequence). This CDR3 has 15 residues. In nucleotides, the CDR3 is TGCAGTGCTAGAGAAAGACAGGGTGGGTACACTGAAGCTTTCTTT. This codes for CSARERQGGYTEAFF.

This clonotype was seen a handful of times. CDR3: CASSTGQTFYGYTF. CDR3 DNA sequence: TGTGCCAGCAGTACGGGACAGACATTCTATGGCTACACCTTC. The chain employs TRBV6-2 or TRBV6-3 and TRBJ1-2; 7 bases match TRBD1. Germline trimming cut 5 bases from V and 4 bases from J; bases unmatched to any gene: 7. The CDR3 extends over 14 amino acids. The germline V gene has CDR1 MNHEY and CDR2 SVGEGT.

Remarks on this clonotype: A read error may account for a junction end that differs from germline. The J gene is TRBJ1-4, the V gene TRBV29-1; D is ambiguous. CDR1 SQVTM and CDR2 ANQGSEA come from the germline V gene. The CDR3 totals 10 residues. CDR3 in DNA: TGCAGCGTGGGAGGTGAAGAACTGTTTTTT. Translating gives CSVGGEELFF.

V usage is TRBV20-1 and J usage is TRBJ2-1; 10 positions agree with TRBD2. CDR1 is DFQATT and CDR2 is SNEGSKA in the germline V gene (reference sequence). The CDR3 covers 12 residues. The V and J ends lost 7 bases and 13 bases, in that order; junction bases with no gene match: 10. Here the CDR3 reads CSVGLAEETQFF. The CDR3 coding sequence is TGCAGTGTCGGACTAGCGGAAGAGACCCAGTTCTTC.

This chain joins TRBV6-5 and TRBJ1-1; D gene unclear. This CDR3 has 15 amino acids. Germline-derived CDR1 and CDR2 are MNHEY and SVGAGI. V dropped 6 bases and J dropped 5 bases, with 19 bases sitting between them. The CDR3 sequence: CASSPESGVKTEAFF. In DNA form, the CDR3 reads TGTGCCAGCAGCCCTGAGTCAGGTGTAAAGACTGAAGCTTTCTTT.

The J gene is TRBJ2-3, the V gene TRBV19, with D unresolved. This CDR3 spans 13 amino acids. CDR1 is LNHDA and CDR2 is SQIVND in the germline V gene (reference sequence). V lost 5 bases to trimming and J lost 6 bases, with 12 bases between them. Here the CDR3 DNA reads TGTGCCAGTAGTTTGATGGTAGGGGATACGCAGTATTTT. This encodes CASSLMVGDTQYF.

Worth noting for this clonotype: A read error is possible here, since a much larger clone lies one base away. The chain combines TRBV6-7 with TRBJ2-4; 7 bases are shared with TRBD1. TRBV6-7 is classed as an ORF, of uncertain function. The CDR3 runs 12 residues. The CDR3 spells CAPGTVKNIQYF. In DNA form, the CDR3 reads TGTGCGCCAGGGACAGTCAAAAACATTCAGTACTTC.

On this clonotype: Being one base from a much bigger clone, this may be a read error. The chain has TRBV12-3 or TRBV12-4 and TRBJ1-6; the D gene is possibly TRBD1 (5 bases). The CDR3 consists of 13 residues. Trimming pared 5 bases from V and 9 bases from J, leaving 11 bases between. CDR3 bases: TGTGCCAGCAGTGTAGTTCAGGGTTCACCCCTCCACTTT. This gives the protein CASSVVQGSPLHF.

The chain carries TRBV20-1 and TRBJ1-6; D not resolved. CDR3 length: 13 residues. Germline loops: CDR1 DFQATT, CDR2 SNEGSKA (reference sequence). The V gene lost 3 bases and the J gene lost 7 bases, with 10 bases spanning the gap. The CDR3 bases are TGCAGTGCTAGCGGGGTCGGCAATTCACCCCTCCACTTT. Amino acid sequence: CSASGVGNSPLHF.

In this sample, this clonotype turned up a few times. The V gene is TRBV11-2, the J gene TRBJ2-1, with 8 bases identical to TRBD2. Looked up from germline, CDR1 is SGHAT and CDR2 is FQNNGV. The V segment lost 5 bases and the J segment 0 bases; nucleotides outside the gene matches: 6. The CDR3 contains 16 residues. In DNA, the CDR3 is TGTGCCAGCAGCCCGATAGCGGGGCGCTCCTACAATGAGCAGTTCTTC. It is translated as CASSPIAGRSYNEQFF.

As concerns this clonotype: One junction end disagrees with the germline gene, perhaps due to a read error. This chain uses TRBV14 with TRBJ1-2; the D gene is possibly TRBD1 (5 bases). CDR1 SGHDN and CDR2 FVKESK come from the germline V gene. The CDR3 is made up of 15 amino acids. CDR3 coding DNA: TGTGTCAGCAGCCAAGATCCGGGGGGGACCTATGGCTACACCTTC. It specifies CVSSQDPGGTYGYTF. Full variable domain (remainder filled in from reference TRBV14 and TRBJ1-2): EAGVTQFPSHSVIEKGQTVTLRCDPISGHDNLYWYRRVMGKEIKFLLHFVKESKQDESGMPNNRFLAERTGGTYSTLKVQPAELEDSGVYFCVSSQDPGGTYGYTFGSGTRLTVV.

This clonotype showed up just a few times. This chain links TRBV19 with TRBJ1-2; a weak D match, TRBD1 (5 bases). The CDR3 length is 17 residues. Between the trimmed V and J ends, which lost 5 bases and 0 bases, there was a span of 19 bases. CDR1 and CDR2 (germline): LNHDA, SQIVND (reference sequence). DNA of the CDR3: TGTGCCAGTAGTCAAAGACACCGGGACGACACTAACTATGGCTACACCTTC. Translation: CASSQRHRDDTNYGYTF.

This rearrangement joins TRBV4-3 to TRBJ2-2; 7 nucleotides agree with TRBD1. Trimming cost V 0 bases and J 3 bases; bases outside gene matches: 4. Germline-derived CDR1 and CDR2 are LGHNA and YSLEER. The CDR3 has 16 amino acids. CDR3: CASSQEEGADTGELFF. The DNA for the CDR3 is TGCGCCAGCAGCCAAGAAGAGGGGGCCGACACCGGGGAGCTGTTTTTT.

The count of this clonotype is one. This rearrangement joins TRBV12-3 or TRBV12-4 to TRBJ1-3; 7 bases fit TRBD1. The CDR3 consists of 15 residues. Trimming removed 5 bases from V and 2 bases from J; junction bases left unmatched: 6. This chain's CDR3 is CASSHRGGAGNTIYF. For the CDR3, the DNA is TGTGCCAGCAGTCACAGGGGAGGAGCTGGAAACACCATATATTTT.

The V call is TRBV11-1, the J call TRBJ2-2; no firm D call. With 6 bases removed from V and 0 bases from J, the gap between germline ends came to 11 bases. The CDR3 loop spans 15 amino acids. The V gene's germline CDR1 is SGHAT and CDR2 FQDESV (reference sequence). The CDR3 nucleotides read TGTGCCAGCAGGATCCCGACGGCGAACACCGGGGAGCTGTTTTTT. This gives the protein CASRIPTANTGELFF.

This chain uses TRBV4-1 with TRBJ1-4; possible D gene TRBD1, 5 bases. V dropped 2 bases and J dropped 1 base, with 11 bases sitting between them. CDR3 size: 16 residues. Per the germline V gene, CDR1 is MGHRA and CDR2 is YSYEKL. In DNA, the CDR3 is TGCGCCAGCAGCCAATACCAGGGATTAACTAATGAAAAACTGTTTTTT. Its translation is CASSQYQGLTNEKLFF.

This clonotype was detected only a few times. Given a much more abundant clone one base away, this may be a read error. This chain joins TRBV27 and TRBJ1-2; tentative D call: TRBD1 (5 bases). Germline V gene lookup returns CDR1 MNHEY and CDR2 SMNVEV (reference sequence). The CDR3 totals 14 residues. Trimming shortened V by 2 bases and J by 8 bases, and 15 bases separated the two germline ends. CDR3 protein: CASSLALGVGGYTF. The CDR3 nucleotides read TGTGCCAGCAGTTTAGCGCTGGGGGTAGGAGGCTACACCTTC.

The V call is TRBV6-1, the J call TRBJ1-6; D unclear. This CDR3 contains 17 residues. The V end was cut by 6 bases, the J end by 0 bases, with 15 bases between. Germline CDR1 is MNHNS and CDR2 is SASEGT. The CDR3 is CASSLTAPSSYNSPLHF. The CDR3 bases are TGTGCCAGCAGCCTCACCGCTCCGAGCTCCTATAATTCACCCCTCCACTTT.

The J gene is TRBJ2-3, the V gene TRBV6-5; no clear D. This CDR3 contains 15 residues. Deletions cut 2 bases from V and 0 bases from J, with 9 bases between. Germline V gene lookup returns CDR1 MNHEY and CDR2 SVGAGI. The CDR3 spells CASSYGHPSTDTQYF. In DNA, the CDR3 is TGTGCCAGCAGTTACGGTCACCCTAGCACAGATACGCAGTATTTT.

V and J are TRBV6-4 and TRBJ1-1; D remains unclear. The CDR3 is 14 residues long. V shed 5 bases and J shed 11 bases, with 21 bases lying between them. Germline lookup yields CDR1 MRHNA and CDR2 SNTAGT. The CDR3 sequence is CASSPHWTDDGAFF. In nucleotides, the CDR3 is TGTGCCAGCAGTCCTCACTGGACCGATGATGGGGCTTTCTTT.

This clonotype has a count of ten or more. This sequence joins TRBV9 and TRBJ1-2; D is perhaps TRBD1 (5 bases). The CDR3 is 14 residues long. Germline V gene lookup returns CDR1 SGDLS and CDR2 YYNGEE. V lost 4 bases and J lost 2, with 12 bases in between. The DNA for the CDR3 is TGTGCCAGCAGCCCCCGTACAGGAAACTATGGCTACACCTTC. Translated: CASSPRTGNYGYTF.

This clonotype showed up just a few times. The V gene is TRBV6-1, the J gene TRBJ2-7; unclear D gene. Germline CDR1 MNHNS, CDR2 SASEGT. CDR3 length: 13 amino acids. V lost 1 base and J 6 bases, leaving 10 bases between the germline ends. The CDR3 is CASSEGLVREQYF. The CDR3 region has the DNA TGTGCCAGCAGTGAAGGGTTAGTTCGCGAGCAGTACTTC.

Only a few counts were recorded for this clonotype. This chain links TRBV6-2 or TRBV6-3 with TRBJ2-7; D is possibly TRBD1 or TRBD2 (5 bases each). Trimming removed 2 bases from V and 7 bases from J, with 18 bases in between. Germline V CDR1 and CDR2: MNHEY, SVGEGT. The CDR3 contains 15 residues. The CDR3 reads CASSYVGEPRREQYF. The DNA for the CDR3 is TGTGCCAGCAGTTACGTGGGGGAGCCCAGACGGGAGCAGTACTTC.

The genes are TRBV27 and TRBJ1-2, with 7 bases fitting TRBD1. V was pared by 5 bases and J by 3 bases, with 6 bases of the junction left unmatched. Per germline, CDR1 MNHEY and CDR2 SMNVEV (reference sequence). This CDR3 has 14 residues. In DNA, the CDR3 is TGTGCCAGCAGTCAAAAGGGGACAGACTATGGCTACACCTTC. Its protein is CASSQKGTDYGYTF.

This chain uses TRBV20-1 with TRBJ2-1; a weak D match, TRBD2 (5 bases). Looked up from germline, CDR1 is DFQATT and CDR2 is SNEGSKA (reference sequence). Trimming shortened V by 0 bases and J by 5 bases, and 14 bases separated the two germline ends. This CDR3 is 15 amino acids long. The CDR3 is CSARDVTRIHNEQFF. The CDR3 nucleotides are TGCAGTGCTAGAGATGTCACTAGAATCCACAATGAGCAGTTCTTC.

The chain couples TRBV3-1 to TRBJ2-3, with D perhaps assigned TRBD1 or TRBD2 (6 bases each). This CDR3 spans 17 amino acids. Trimming shortened V by 4 bases and J by 4 bases, and 21 bases separated the two germline ends. Germline assignment: CDR1 LGHDT and CDR2 YNNKEL (reference sequence). This CDR3 is CASSPIGGGGIADTQYF. CDR3 coding DNA: TGTGCCAGCAGCCCGATCGGTGGAGGGGGGATCGCAGATACGCAGTATTTT.

The V and J genes are TRBV25-1 and TRBJ1-1, with a possible D match to TRBD1 (6 bases). V lost 4 bases, J lost 1 base, and 10 bases lay in between. This CDR3 comprises 14 residues. In germline, CDR1 is MGHDK, CDR2 SYGVNS. CDR3 nucleotide sequence: TGTGCCAGCAGTGGGGACACCCAGAACACTGAAGCTTTCTTT. It specifies CASSGDTQNTEAFF.

The J gene is TRBJ1-2, the V gene TRBV29-1; D is uncertain. Trimming removed 6 bases from V and 4 bases from J, with 9 bases in between. The CDR3 spans 11 residues. Germline assignment: CDR1 SQVTM and CDR2 ANQGSEA. Here the CDR3 DNA reads TGCAGCGTCGATCCCAGCTATGGCTACACCTTC. This sequence encodes CSVDPSYGYTF.